The clone carrying this T cell receptor (beta chain) was found once. Germline values: CDR1 SNHLY, CDR2 FYNNEI. V was pared by 5 bases and J by 4 bases, with 11 bases between. The CDR3 loop spans 13 amino acids. This entry is derived from a study of blood T cell repertoires in COVID-19. Study-level background: The origin of the acute and convalescent COVID-19 samples was the United States, Italy and Spain. Sample material is recorded as cDNA or gDNA derived from T cells, B-cell-depleted T cells, or PBMCs.

Original analysis: Reference gene primer amplification gave estimated nucleated cell counts. Sequencing was performed with immunoSEQ multiplex PCR; in TCRdb, only in-frame clones are kept and a portion is missing. D and trimming come from the DNA, and the V and J calls and clone size come from that table. The sample consists of 150,000 to 160,000 clones, roughly four fifths of them appearing once. This TCR derives from a man older than 75 with acute or convalescent COVID-19. Material: peripheral blood. This rearrangement joins TRBV2 to TRBJ1-1; tentatively, D is TRBD1 (6 bases). Written as DNA, the CDR3 is TGTGCCAGCAGTCGAATACAGGGCACTGAAGCTTTCTTT. Translation: CASSRIQGTEAFF.